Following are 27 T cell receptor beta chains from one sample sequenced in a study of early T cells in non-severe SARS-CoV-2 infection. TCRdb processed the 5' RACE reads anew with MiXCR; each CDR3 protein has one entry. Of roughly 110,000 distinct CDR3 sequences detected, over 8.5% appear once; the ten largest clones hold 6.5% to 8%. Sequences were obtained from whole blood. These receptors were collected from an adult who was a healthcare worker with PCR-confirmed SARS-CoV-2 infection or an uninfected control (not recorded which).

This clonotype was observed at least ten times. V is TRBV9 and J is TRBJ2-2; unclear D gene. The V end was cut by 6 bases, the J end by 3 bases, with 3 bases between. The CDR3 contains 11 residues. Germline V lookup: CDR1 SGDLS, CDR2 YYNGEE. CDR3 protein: CASTDTGELFF. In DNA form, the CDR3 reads TGTGCCAGCACCGACACCGGGGAGCTGTTTTTT.

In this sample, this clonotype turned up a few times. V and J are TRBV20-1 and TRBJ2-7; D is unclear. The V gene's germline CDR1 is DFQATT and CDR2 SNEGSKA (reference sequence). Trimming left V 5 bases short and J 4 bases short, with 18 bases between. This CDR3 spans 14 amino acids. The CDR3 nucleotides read TGCAGTGCTTCAAAGGCCGGGTCTATGTACGAGCAGTACTTC. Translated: CSASKAGSMYEQYF.

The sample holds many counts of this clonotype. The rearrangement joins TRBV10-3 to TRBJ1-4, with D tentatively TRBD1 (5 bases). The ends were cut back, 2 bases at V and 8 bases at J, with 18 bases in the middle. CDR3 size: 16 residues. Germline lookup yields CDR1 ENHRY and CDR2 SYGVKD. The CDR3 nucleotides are TGTGCCATCAGTGAGAGGTCGGGCAGGGAGGGCGAAAAACTGTTTTTT. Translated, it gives CAISERSGREGEKLFF.

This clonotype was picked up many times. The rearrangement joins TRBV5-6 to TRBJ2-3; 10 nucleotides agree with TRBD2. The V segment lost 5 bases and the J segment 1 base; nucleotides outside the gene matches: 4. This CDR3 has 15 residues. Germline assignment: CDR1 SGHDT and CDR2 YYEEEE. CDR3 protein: CASSSGTSGTDTQYF. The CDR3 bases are TGTGCCAGCAGTTCCGGGACTAGCGGCACAGATACGCAGTATTTT.

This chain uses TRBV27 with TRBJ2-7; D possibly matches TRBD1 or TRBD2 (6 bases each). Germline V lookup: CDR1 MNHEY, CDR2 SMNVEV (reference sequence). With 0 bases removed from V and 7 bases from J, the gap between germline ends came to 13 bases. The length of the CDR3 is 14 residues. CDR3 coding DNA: TGTGCCAGCAGTTTATCGATGGGGGCGGGGGAGCAGTACTTC. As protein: CASSLSMGAGEQYF.

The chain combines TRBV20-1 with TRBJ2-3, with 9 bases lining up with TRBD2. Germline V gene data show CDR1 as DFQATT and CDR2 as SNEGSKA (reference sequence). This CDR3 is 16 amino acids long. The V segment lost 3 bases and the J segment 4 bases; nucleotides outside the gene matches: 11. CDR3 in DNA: TGCAGTGCTAGGAACCTAGCGGGAAGGGAATCAGATACGCAGTATTTT. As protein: CSARNLAGRESDTQYF.

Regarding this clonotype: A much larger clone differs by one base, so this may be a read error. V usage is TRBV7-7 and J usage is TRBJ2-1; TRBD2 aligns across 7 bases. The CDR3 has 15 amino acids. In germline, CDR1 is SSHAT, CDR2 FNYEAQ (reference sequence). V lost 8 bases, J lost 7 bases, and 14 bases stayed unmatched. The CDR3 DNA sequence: TGTGCCAGCCCCTCGAGGTGCGGGAGCGCTAATGAGCAGTTCTTC. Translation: CASPSRCGSANEQFF.

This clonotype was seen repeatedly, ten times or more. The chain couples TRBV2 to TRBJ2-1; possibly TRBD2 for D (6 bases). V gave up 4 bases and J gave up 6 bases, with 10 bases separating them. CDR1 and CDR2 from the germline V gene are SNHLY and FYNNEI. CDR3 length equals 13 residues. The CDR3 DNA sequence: TGTGCCAGCAGTGTATTGGGGGGCAATGAGCAGTTCTTC. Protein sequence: CASSVLGGNEQFF.

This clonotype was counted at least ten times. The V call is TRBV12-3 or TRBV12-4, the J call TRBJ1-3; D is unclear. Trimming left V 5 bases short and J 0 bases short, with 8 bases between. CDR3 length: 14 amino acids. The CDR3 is CASSPLYSGNTIYF. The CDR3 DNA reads TGTGCCAGCAGTCCGTTGTACTCTGGAAACACCATATATTTT.

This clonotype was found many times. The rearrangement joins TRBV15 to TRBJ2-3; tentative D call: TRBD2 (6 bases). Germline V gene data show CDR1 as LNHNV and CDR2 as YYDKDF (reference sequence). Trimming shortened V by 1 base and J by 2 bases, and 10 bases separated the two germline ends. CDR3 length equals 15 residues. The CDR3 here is CATSRGASATDTQYF. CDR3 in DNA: TGTGCCACCAGCAGAGGAGCTAGCGCCACAGATACGCAGTATTTT.

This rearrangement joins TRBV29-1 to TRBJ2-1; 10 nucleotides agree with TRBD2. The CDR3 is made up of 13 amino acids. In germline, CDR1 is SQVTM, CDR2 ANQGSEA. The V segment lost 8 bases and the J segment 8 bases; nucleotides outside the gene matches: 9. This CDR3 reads CSLKTGTSDEQFF. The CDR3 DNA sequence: TGCAGCTTGAAGACCGGGACTAGCGATGAGCAGTTCTTC.

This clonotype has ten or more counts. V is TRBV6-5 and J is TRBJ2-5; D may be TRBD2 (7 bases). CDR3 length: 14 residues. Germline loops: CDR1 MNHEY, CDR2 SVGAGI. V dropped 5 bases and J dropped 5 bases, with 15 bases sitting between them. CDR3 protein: CASSTTAGAETQYF. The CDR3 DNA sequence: TGTGCCAGCAGTACAACCGCGGGGGCCGAGACCCAGTACTTC.

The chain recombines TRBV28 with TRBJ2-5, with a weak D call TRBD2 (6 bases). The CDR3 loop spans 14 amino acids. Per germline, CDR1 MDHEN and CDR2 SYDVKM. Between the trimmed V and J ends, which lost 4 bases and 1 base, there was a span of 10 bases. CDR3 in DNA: TGTGCCAGCAGTTCGCCGGGAGTCCAAGAGACCCAGTACTTC. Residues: CASSSPGVQETQYF.

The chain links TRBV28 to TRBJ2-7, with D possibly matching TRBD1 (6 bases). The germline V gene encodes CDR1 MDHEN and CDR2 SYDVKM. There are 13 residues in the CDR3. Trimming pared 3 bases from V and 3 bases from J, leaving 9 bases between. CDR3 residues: CASSLGALYEQYF. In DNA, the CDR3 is TGTGCCAGCAGTTTGGGGGCCCTCTACGAGCAGTACTTC.

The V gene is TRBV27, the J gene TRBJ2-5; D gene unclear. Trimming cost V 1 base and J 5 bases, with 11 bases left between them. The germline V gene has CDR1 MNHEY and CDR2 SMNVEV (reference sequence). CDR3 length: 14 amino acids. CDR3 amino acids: CASSLYPGPETQYF. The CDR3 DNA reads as TGTGCCAGCAGTTTATATCCAGGACCCGAGACCCAGTACTTC.

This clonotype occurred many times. CDR3 loop: CASSATGYNSPLHF. The CDR3 DNA reads TGTGCCAGCAGCGCCACAGGCTATAATTCACCCCTCCACTTT. This chain joins TRBV2 and TRBJ1-6; TRBD1 might be the D (5 bases). CDR3 size: 14 residues. Germline V gene data show CDR1 as SNHLY and CDR2 as FYNNEI. V was shortened by 6 bases and J by 3 bases, with 9 bases between the two germline ends.

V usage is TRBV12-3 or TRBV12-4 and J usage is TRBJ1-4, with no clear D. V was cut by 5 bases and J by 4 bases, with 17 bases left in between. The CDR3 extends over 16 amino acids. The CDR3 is CASSPLGLERNEKLFF. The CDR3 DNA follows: TGTGCCAGCAGTCCGCTGGGTTTGGAACGTAATGAAAAACTGTTTTTT.

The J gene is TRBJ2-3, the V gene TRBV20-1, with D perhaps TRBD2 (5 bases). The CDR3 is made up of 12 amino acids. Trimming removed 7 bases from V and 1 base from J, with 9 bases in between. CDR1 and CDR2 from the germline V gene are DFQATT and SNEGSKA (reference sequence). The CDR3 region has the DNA TGCAGTGTGAGGCGGGGCACAGATACGCAGTATTTT. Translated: CSVRRGTDTQYF.

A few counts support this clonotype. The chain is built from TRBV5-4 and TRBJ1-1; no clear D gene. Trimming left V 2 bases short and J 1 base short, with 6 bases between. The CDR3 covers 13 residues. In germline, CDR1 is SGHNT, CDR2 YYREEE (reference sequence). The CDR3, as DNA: TGTGCCAGCAGCTTCCCGCCGAACACTGAAGCTTTCTTT. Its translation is CASSFPPNTEAFF. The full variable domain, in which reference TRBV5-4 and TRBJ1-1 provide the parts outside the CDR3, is ETGVTQSPTHLIKTRGQQVTLRCSSQSGHNTVSWYQQALGQGPQFIFQYYREEENGRGNFPPRFSGLQFPNYSSELNVNALELDDSALYLCASSFPPNTEAFFGQGTRLTVV.

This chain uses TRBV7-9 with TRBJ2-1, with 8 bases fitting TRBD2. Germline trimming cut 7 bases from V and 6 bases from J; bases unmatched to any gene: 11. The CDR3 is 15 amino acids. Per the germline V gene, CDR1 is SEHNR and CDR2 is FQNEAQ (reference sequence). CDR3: CASIPLASGSNEQFF. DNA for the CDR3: TGTGCCAGCATCCCTCTCGCGAGCGGGAGCAATGAGCAGTTCTTC. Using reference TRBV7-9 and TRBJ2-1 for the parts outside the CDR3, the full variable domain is DTGVSQNPRHKITKRGQNVTFRCDPISEHNRLYWYRQTLGQGPEFLTYFQNEAQLEKSRLLSDRFSAERPKGSFSTLEIQRTEQGDSAMYLCASIPLASGSNEQFFGPGTRLTVL.

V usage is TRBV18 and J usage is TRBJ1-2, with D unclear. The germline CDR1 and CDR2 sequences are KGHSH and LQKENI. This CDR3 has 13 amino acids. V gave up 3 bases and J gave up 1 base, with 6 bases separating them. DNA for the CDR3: TGTGCCAGCTCACCCGTCGATAACTATGGCTACACCTTC. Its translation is CASSPVDNYGYTF.

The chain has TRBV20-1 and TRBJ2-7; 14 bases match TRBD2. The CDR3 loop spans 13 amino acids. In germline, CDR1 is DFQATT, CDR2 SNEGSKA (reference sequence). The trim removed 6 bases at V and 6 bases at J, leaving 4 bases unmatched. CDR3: CSAQTSGRGEQYF. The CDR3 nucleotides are TGCAGTGCGCAGACTAGCGGGAGGGGCGAGCAGTACTTC.

CDR3 DNA sequence: TGTGCCACCAGCAGAGTCCTCCAAAACACTGAAGCTTTCTTT. It codes for CATSRVLQNTEAFF. The rearrangement joins TRBV15 to TRBJ1-1, with D hard to call. The CDR3 consists of 14 residues. Per germline, CDR1 LNHNV and CDR2 YYDKDF (reference sequence). The V end lost 1 base, the J end lost 2 bases, and 8 bases lay between the germline ends.

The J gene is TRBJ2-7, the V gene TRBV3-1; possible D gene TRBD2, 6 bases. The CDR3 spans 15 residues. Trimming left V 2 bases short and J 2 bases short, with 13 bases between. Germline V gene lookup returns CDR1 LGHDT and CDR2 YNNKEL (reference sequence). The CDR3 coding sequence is TGTGCCAGCAGCCAACAACCGGGACTGGCCTACGAGCAGTACTTC. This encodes CASSQQPGLAYEQYF.

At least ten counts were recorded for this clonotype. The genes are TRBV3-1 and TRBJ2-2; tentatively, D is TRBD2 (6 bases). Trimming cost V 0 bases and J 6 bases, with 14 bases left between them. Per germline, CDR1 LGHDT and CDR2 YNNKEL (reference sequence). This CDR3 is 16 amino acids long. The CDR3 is CASSQDLGRIAGELFF. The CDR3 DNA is TGTGCCAGCAGCCAAGATTTGGGGAGGATCGCCGGGGAGCTGTTTTTT.

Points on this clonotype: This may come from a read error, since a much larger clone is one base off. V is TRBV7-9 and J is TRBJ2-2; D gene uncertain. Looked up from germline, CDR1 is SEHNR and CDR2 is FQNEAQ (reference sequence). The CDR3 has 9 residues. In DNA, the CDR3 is TGTGTCAGCAGCTTAGAGCTGTTTTTT. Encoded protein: CVSSLELFF.

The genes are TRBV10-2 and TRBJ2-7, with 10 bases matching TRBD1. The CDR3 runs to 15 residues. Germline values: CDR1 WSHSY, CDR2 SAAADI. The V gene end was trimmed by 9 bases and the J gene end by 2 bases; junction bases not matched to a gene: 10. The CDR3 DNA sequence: TGCGCCAGTTCCCCCGGACAGGGGGACACCTACGAGCAGTACTTC. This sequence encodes CASSPGQGDTYEQYF.